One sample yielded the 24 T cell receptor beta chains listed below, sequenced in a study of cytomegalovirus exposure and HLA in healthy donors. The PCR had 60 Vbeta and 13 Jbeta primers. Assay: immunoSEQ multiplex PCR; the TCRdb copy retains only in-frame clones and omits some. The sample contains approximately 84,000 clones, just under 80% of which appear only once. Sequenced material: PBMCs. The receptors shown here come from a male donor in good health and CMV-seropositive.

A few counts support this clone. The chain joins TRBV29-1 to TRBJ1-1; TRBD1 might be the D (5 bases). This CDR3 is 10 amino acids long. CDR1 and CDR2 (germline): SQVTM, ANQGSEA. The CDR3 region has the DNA TGCAGTGAAGCGACAGTTGAAGCTTTCTTT. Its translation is CSEATVEAFF.

CDR3 nucleotide sequence: TGTGCCAGTAGACCCGCCGGAGGCAATCAGCCCCAGCATTTT. Translating it yields CASRPAGGNQPQHF. The chain carries TRBV19 and TRBJ1-5; the D is unclear. The V gene lost 6 bases and the J gene lost 2 bases, with 11 bases spanning the gap. This CDR3 region has 14 residues. Germline assignment: CDR1 LNHDA and CDR2 SQIVND (reference sequence). The full variable domain, in which reference TRBV19 and TRBJ1-5 provide the parts outside the CDR3, is DGGITQSPKYLFRKEGQNVTLSCEQNLNHDAMYWYRQDPGQGLRLIYYSQIVNDFQKGDIAEGYSVSREKKESFPLTVTSAQKNPTAFYLCASRPAGGNQPQHFGDGTRLSIL.

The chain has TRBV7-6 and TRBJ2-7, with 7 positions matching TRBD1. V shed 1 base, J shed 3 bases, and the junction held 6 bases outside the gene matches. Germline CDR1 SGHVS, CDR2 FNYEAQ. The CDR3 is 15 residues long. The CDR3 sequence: CASSLVKGQSYEQYF. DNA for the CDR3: TGTGCCAGCAGCTTAGTTAAGGGACAGAGCTACGAGCAGTACTTC.

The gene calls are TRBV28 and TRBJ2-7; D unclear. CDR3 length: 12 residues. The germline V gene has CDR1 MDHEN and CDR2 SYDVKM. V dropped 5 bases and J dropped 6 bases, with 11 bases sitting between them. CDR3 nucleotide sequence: TGTGCCAGCAGTCCCCCCCGAGGCGAGCAGTACTTC. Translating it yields CASSPPRGEQYF.

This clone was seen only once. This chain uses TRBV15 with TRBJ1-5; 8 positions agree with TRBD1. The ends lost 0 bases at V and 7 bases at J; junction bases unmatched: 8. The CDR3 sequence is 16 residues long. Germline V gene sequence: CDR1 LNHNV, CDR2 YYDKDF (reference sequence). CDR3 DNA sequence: TGTGCCACCAGCAGAGAGCCGGACAGGGTGAGCCAGCCCCAGCATTTT. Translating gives CATSREPDRVSQPQHF.

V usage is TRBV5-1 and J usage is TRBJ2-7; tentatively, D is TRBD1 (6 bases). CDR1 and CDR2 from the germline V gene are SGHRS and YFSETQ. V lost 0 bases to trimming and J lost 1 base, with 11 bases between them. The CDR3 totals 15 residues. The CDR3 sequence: CASSLDGTSSYEQYF. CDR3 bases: TGCGCCAGCAGCTTGGATGGGACAAGTTCCTACGAGCAGTACTTC.

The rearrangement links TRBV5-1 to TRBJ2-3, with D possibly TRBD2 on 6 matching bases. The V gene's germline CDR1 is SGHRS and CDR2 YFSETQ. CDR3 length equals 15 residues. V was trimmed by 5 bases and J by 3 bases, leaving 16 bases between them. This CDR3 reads CASRSSGVGTDTQYF. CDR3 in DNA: TGCGCCAGCAGATCATCGGGAGTTGGGACAGATACGCAGTATTTT.

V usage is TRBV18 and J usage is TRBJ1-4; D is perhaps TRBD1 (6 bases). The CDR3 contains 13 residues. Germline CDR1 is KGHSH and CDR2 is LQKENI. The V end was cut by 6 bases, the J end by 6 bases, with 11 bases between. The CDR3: CASSRGLDEKLFF. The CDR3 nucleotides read TGTGCCAGCTCCAGGGGATTGGATGAAAAACTGTTTTTT. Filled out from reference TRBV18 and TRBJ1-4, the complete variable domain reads NAGVMQNPRHLVRRRGQEARLRCSPMKGHSHVYWYRQLPEEGLKFMVYLQKENIIDESGMPKERFSAEFPKEGPSILRIQQVVRGDSAAYFCASSRGLDEKLFFGSGTQLSVL.

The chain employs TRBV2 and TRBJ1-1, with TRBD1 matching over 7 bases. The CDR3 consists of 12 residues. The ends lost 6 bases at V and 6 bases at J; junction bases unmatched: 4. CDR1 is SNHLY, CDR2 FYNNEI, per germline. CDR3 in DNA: TGTGCCAGCAGAGGGGGCGGGTCTGAAGCTTTCTTT. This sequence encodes CASRGGGSEAFF.

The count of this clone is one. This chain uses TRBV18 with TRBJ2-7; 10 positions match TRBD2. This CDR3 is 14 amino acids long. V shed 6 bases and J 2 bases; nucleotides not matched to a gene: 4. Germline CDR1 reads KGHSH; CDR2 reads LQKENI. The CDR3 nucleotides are TGTGCCAGCTCTAGGCTAGCGGGAGCCTACGAGCAGTACTTC. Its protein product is CASSRLAGAYEQYF. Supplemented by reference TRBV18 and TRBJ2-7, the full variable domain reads NAGVMQNPRHLVRRRGQEARLRCSPMKGHSHVYWYRQLPEEGLKFMVYLQKENIIDESGMPKERFSAEFPKEGPSILRIQQVVRGDSAAYFCASSRLAGAYEQYFGPGTRLTVT.

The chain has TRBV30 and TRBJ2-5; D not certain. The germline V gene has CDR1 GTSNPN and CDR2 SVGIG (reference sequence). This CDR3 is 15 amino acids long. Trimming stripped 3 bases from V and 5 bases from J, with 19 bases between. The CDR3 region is CAWSREAPGIETQYF. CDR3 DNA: TGTGCCTGGAGCCGTGAGGCCCCCGGAATCGAGACCCAGTACTTC.

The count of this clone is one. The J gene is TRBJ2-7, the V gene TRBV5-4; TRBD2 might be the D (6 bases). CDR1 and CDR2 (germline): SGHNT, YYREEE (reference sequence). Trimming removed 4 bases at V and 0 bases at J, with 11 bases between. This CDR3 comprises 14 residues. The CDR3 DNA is TGTGCCAGCAGCAAACGGGAGAGCTCCTACGAGCAGTACTTC. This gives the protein CASSKRESSYEQYF.

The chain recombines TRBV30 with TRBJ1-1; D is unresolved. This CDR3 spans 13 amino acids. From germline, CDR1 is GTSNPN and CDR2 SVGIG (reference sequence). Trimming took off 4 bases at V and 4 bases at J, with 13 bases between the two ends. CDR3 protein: CAWMKSLGTEAFF. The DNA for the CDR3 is TGTGCCTGGATGAAGTCCCTCGGCACTGAAGCTTTCTTT.

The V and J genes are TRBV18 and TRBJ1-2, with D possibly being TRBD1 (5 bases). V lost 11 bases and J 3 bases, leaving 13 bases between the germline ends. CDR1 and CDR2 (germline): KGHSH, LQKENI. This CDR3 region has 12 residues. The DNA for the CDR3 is TGTGCCTCTGCAGGCAGGGACTATGGCTACACCTTC. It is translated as CASAGRDYGYTF.

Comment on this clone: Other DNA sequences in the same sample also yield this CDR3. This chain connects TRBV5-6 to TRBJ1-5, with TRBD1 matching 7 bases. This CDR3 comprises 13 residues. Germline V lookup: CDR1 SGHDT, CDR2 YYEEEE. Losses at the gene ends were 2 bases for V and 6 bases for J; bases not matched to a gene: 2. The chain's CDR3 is CASSLTGAQPQHF. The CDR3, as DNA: TGTGCCAGCAGCTTAACAGGGGCTCAGCCCCAGCATTTT.

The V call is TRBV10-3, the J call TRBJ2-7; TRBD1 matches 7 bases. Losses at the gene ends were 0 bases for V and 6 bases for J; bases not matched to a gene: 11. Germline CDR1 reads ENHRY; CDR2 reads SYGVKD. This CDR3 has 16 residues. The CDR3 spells CAISESEGGKWGEQYF. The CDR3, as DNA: TGTGCCATCAGTGAGTCGGAAGGGGGCAAATGGGGCGAGCAGTACTTC.

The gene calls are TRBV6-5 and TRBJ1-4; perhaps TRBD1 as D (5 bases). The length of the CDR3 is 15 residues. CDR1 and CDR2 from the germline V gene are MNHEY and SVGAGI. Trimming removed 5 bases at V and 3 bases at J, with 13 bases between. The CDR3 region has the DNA TGTGCCAGCAGTGCCGACAGACGACCTAATGAAAAACTGTTTTTT. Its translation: CASSADRRPNEKLFF.

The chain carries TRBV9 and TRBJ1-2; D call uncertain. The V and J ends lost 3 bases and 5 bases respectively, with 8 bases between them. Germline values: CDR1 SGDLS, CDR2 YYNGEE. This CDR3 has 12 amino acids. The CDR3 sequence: CASSGRLYGYTF. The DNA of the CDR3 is TGTGCCAGCAGCGGCAGGCTATATGGCTACACCTTC.

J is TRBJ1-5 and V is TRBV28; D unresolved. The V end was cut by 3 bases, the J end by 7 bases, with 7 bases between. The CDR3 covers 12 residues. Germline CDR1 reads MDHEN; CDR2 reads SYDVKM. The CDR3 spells CASSFPQQPQHF. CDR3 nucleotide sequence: TGTGCCAGCAGTTTTCCCCAGCAGCCCCAGCATTTT.

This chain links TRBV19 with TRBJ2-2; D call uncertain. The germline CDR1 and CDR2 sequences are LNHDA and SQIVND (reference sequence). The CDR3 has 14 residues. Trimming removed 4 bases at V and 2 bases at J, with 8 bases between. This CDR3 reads CASSRRKNTGELFF. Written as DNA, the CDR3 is TGTGCCAGTAGTAGGCGGAAAAACACCGGGGAGCTGTTTTTT.

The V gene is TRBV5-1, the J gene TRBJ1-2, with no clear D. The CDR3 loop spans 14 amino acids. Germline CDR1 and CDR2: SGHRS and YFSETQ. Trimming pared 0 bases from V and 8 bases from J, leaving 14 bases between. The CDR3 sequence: CASSLVSATGGYTF. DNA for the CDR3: TGCGCCAGCAGCTTGGTTTCTGCGACGGGAGGCTACACCTTC. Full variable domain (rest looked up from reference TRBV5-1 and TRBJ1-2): KAGVTQTPRYLIKTRGQQVTLSCSPISGHRSVSWYQQTPGQGLQFLFEYFSETQRNKGNFPGRFSGRQFSNSRSEMNVSTLELGDSALYLCASSLVSATGGYTFGSGTRLTVV.

CDR3 bases: TGTGCCAGCAGCTTAGCGTCAGGGGGACACTATGGCTACACCTTC. Translation gives CASSLASGGHYGYTF. V usage is TRBV7-9 and J usage is TRBJ1-2; 7 nucleotides match TRBD1. The germline gives CDR1 SEHNR, CDR2 FQNEAQ (reference sequence). The CDR3 consists of 15 residues. With 0 bases clipped from V and 3 bases from J, the junction kept 4 bases outside the gene matches.

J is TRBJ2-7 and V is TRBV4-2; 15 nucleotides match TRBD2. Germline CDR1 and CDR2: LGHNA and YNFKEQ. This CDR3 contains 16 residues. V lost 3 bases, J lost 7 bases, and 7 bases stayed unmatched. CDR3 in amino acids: CASSQEGTSGRNEQYF. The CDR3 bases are TGTGCCAGCAGCCAGGAAGGGACTAGCGGGAGGAATGAGCAGTACTTC.

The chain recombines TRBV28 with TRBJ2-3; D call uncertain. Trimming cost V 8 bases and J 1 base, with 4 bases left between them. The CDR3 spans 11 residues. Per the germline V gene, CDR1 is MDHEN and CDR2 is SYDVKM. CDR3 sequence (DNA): TGTGCCAGCTTCGGCACAGATACGCAGTATTTT. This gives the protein CASFGTDTQYF.